The source of this T cell receptor beta chain is a study of glioma-infiltrating T cells. Study results and caveats: Gliomas, especially low-grade, showed above-expected tissue-blood divergence; non-neoplastic patients showed below. Very few CDR3 sequences were shared between tissue and blood.

The iRepertoire nested amplicon-rescue multiplex PCR amplified TCR alpha and beta CDR3s from RNA. One-step reverse transcription and amplification started from roughly 100-400 ng of tissue mRNA or PBMC total RNA. Using its own MiXCR run on the multiplex PCR reads, TCRdb lists one record per CDR3 protein. The table records approximately 120,000 distinct CDR3 sequences, under 30% of them present only once. This CDR3 is 15 amino acids long. Germline-derived CDR1 and CDR2 are MNHEY and SMNVEV (reference sequence). In regard to this clonotype: Its specificity is not known. The junction shows a germline mismatch at one end, possibly a read error.

Input material: glioma tissue, nonneoplastic brain tissue, or PBMCs (not recorded which). The rearrangement uses TRBV27 and TRBJ2-1; 7 nucleotides line up with TRBD1. The sequence was obtained from a human donor with low-grade glioma or glioblastoma, undergoing nonglioma brain surgery, or in good health (not recorded which). Here the CDR3 DNA reads TGTACCAGCAGTTCCGCCGGGACAGAGTACAATGAGCAGTTCTTC. Protein sequence: CTSSSAGTEYNEQFF.